The T cell receptor beta chain under discussion was sequenced for a study of blood T cell repertoires in COVID-19. Assay: immunoSEQ multiplex PCR; the TCRdb copy retains only in-frame clones and omits some. Counted here are approximately 94,000 clones, 84% occurring once; the ten biggest clones make up 24%. Germline V lookup: CDR1 LNHDA, CDR2 SQIVND (reference sequence). V was shortened by 10 bases and J by 1 base, with 17 bases between the two germline ends. The CDR3 loop spans 14 amino acids. V is TRBV19 and J is TRBJ2-7; D is possibly TRBD2 (6 bases). The sequenced sample was peripheral blood. This clonotype was obtained from a human donor in a cohort sampled during active COVID-19. DNA of the CDR3: TGTGCCACCGTAAACCCCGGGACTTCCTACGAGCAGTACTTC. It translates to CATVNPGTSYEQYF.